This paragraph covers one T cell receptor beta chain sequence. Its antigen is still unknown. Any gene name here is a mouse gene name. The read is 1 residue too short to cover the CDR3 end, so that end is filled in from the germline J gene. Sequenced by immunoSEQ multiplex PCR; TCRdb stores in-frame clones only, minus some. The table lists 8,000 or so clones, 35% to 55% of them singletons. This entry is derived from a study of tissue T cells after allogeneic stem cell transplantation. Study results and caveats: Blood and spleen captured only part of the tissue TCR repertoire.

The time point is: mouse harvest day 7 after allogeneic transplant. Each mouse received 10^7 T-cell-depleted marrow cells plus 10^6 splenic CD5+ T cells by tail vein. This CDR3 has 14 amino acids. CDR1 is SGHSN and CDR2 is HYEKVE in the germline V gene. V gave up 6 bases and J gave up 0 bases, with 11 bases separating them. The chain couples TRBV12-1 to TRBJ1-3; D gene ambiguous. This receptor was taken from a female BALB/c mouse given C57BL/6 T cells with graft-versus-host disease after an allogeneic hematopoietic cell transplant. The source material was gut tissue. The CDR3 loop reads CASSLRDSGNTLYF. The CDR3 DNA, read in part, is TGTGCCAGCAGCTTAAGGGATTCTGGAAATACGCTCTAT. Full variable domain (rest looked up from reference TRBV12-1 and TRBJ1-3): DSGVVQSPRHIIKEKGGRSVLTCIPISGHSNVVWYQQTLGKELKFLIQHYEKVERDKGFLPSRFSVQQFDDYHSEMNMSALELEDSAMYFCASSLRDSGNTLYFGEGSRLIVV.